This entry describes one T cell receptor (beta chain). As yet, its antigen is unknown. TCR beta CDR3 sequences were amplified from RNA transcripts. TCR CDR3 underwent first-round RT-PCR with the HTBI primer set. MiXCR, applied by TCRdb to the multiplex PCR reads, yields one record per CDR3 protein. The sample lists about 300,000 distinct CDR3 sequences, 15% to 20% occurring once. V shed 8 bases and J shed 2 bases, with 12 bases lying between them. Germline CDR1 and CDR2: SNHLY and FYNNEI. The CDR3 is 13 amino acids. This specimen comes from a study of T cells in Graves' hyperthyroidism and ophthalmopathy. Study-wide results and caveats: Onset of ophthalmopathy came a median approximately 6.5 months after the model predicted it. Separating ophthalmopathy from stable hyperthyroidism was achieved by a 13 V-J model.

The clonotype originates from a man in his fifties or sixties with Graves' ophthalmopathy. Sequencing was performed on blood. The V gene is TRBV2, the J gene TRBJ1-1, with a tentative D call TRBD1 (5 bases). The CDR3 here is CASAMGVNTEAFF. The CDR3 nucleotides are TGTGCCAGCGCCATGGGGGTTAACACTGAAGCTTTCTTT.